The 3 T cell receptor beta chains reported below all come from one sample, sequenced in a study of T-cell reconstitution after alpha-beta-depleted transplantation in children. Researchers prepared the TCRbeta library using unique molecular identifiers, the study reports. Via MiXCR, TCRdb re-called the PCR reads, giving one row per CDR3 protein. The sample has hundreds of thousands of distinct CDR3 sequences, over 15% seen once; the top ten hold 0.85% to 1.3%. Here the sequenced sample was PBMCs from the stem cell graft donor, taken from the stem cell graft. All receptors derive from a human donor who donated a stem cell graft to a child with acute myeloid leukemia.

This clonotype was seen a handful of times. This chain links TRBV10-2 with TRBJ2-7, with a weak D call TRBD2 (6 bases). The germline V gene has CDR1 WSHSY and CDR2 SAAADI. The germline V and J ends were trimmed by 3 bases and 3 bases, with 15 bases remaining between them. CDR3 size: 15 residues. The CDR3: CASSESPSGGYEQYV. The CDR3, as DNA: TGCGCCAGCAGTGAATCGCCGTCCGGGGGCTACGAGCAGTACGTC.

This clonotype has ten or more counts. This sequence joins TRBV20-1 and TRBJ2-1; 10 nucleotides align to TRBD2. Trimming removed 2 bases from V and 0 bases from J; junction bases left unmatched: 10. The germline V gene has CDR1 DFQATT and CDR2 SNEGSKA (reference sequence). This CDR3 region has 18 residues. DNA of the CDR3: TGCAGTGCTAGATGGTCTAGCGGGGGCTCCTCCTCCTACAATGAGCAGTTCTTC. Its translation is CSARWSSGGSSSYNEQFF.

This clonotype turned up a few times. The rearrangement joins TRBV4-1 to TRBJ1-5; D call uncertain. Germline V CDR1 and CDR2: MGHRA, YSYEKL. Trimming shortened V by 1 base and J by 7 bases, and 8 bases separated the two germline ends. The CDR3 extends over 13 amino acids. The DNA of the CDR3 is TGCGCCAGCAGCCAAGGGAGATTGCAGCCCCAGCATTTT. Amino acid sequence: CASSQGRLQPQHF.